The sequence of this T cell receptor (beta chain) was determined in a study of T cells in narcolepsy. At the level of the study: Patients with NT1 or NT2 and healthy control donors were enrolled.

As concerns this clone: Its antigen is currently unknown.

Using immunoSEQ multiplex PCR, the repertoire was profiled, and TCRdb retains in-frame clones only, with some absent. Here the sample spans some 30,000 clones, roughly 80% being singletons. General study results and limits: Blood of same and different patients, but not healthy controls, reportedly held recurring autoreactive clonotypes. Autoreactive HCRT-specific and TRIB2-specific clonotypes were marked in same-patient CSF-versus-blood CD4+ comparisons.

Trimming stripped 1 base from V and 6 bases from J, with 5 bases between. CDR1 is LNHDA, CDR2 SQIVND, per germline (reference sequence). This CDR3 region has 12 residues. This clonotype was sampled from a human donor with narcolepsy. The V and J genes are TRBV19 and TRBJ2-3, with D uncertain. Material: CD45RA- memory CD4+ T cells from PBMCs. The CDR3 reads CASSIVGDTQYF. The CDR3 DNA sequence: TGTGCCAGTAGTATAGTAGGGGATACGCAGTATTTT.